The TCR beta chain described here comes from a study of blood T cell repertoires in COVID-19. The study assigned cohorts using participant-reported clinical history. Germline V lookup: CDR1 DFQATT, CDR2 SNEGSKA (reference sequence). V shed 5 bases and J shed 7 bases, with 6 bases lying between them. The CDR3 has 10 amino acids. Per the authors' pipeline: Amplification of reference gene primers provided the estimated nucleated cell counts. Data came from immunoSEQ multiplex PCR; TCRdb stores just in-frame clones and leaves some out. D and trimming come from the DNA, and the V and J calls and clone size come from that table. The data show roughly 500,000 clones, roughly 90% seen once.

The chain employs TRBV20-1 and TRBJ2-1, with D uncertain. The sequence derives from a woman aged 40 to 50 who had recovered from COVID-19. Sequenced: PBMCs or T cells enriched from blood (not recorded which). This CDR3 reads CSAGQNEQFF. The CDR3 bases are TGCAGTGCTGGTCAGAATGAGCAGTTCTTC.